These 2 T cell receptor beta chains share one sample of origin, sequenced in a study of CD8+ T cells in alopecia areata (dated by TCRdb to the late 2010s). According to the study, the label for this sample's treatment or condition signals: oral pan-JAK inhibitor, 5-10 mg twice daily. Libraries were built with the immunoSEQ multiplex PCR assay. For TCR sequencing, RNA was extracted from every sample and reverse transcribed into cDNA to serve as template. Held by TCRdb, this immuneACCESS table contains in-frame sequences only and omits some clones. Under half of the omission traces to an unresolved V gene where checked; the cause of the rest is unknown. In this sample the table shows some 190,000 clones, 51% of which occur a single time. The ten largest account for 10% of the sample. Sequencing used CD8+ T cells sorted from blood, obtained between weeks 51 and 54, from a patient treated with tofacitinib. These receptors were obtained from a human donor with alopecia areata.

This clone showed up just a few times. CDR3 amino acids: CASSMGLKLFF. The CDR3 DNA is TGTGCCAGTAGTATGGGGCTAAAGCTGTTTTTT. The chain carries TRBV19 and TRBJ2-2; tentatively, D is TRBD1 (5 bases). The V end was cut by 3 bases, the J end by 12 bases, with 8 bases between. Germline V gives CDR1 LNHDA, CDR2 SQIVND (reference sequence). CDR3 length: 11 residues.

The chain employs TRBV7-8 and TRBJ2-7; D might be TRBD1 or TRBD2, each matching 5 bases. Germline V gene lookup returns CDR1 SGHVS and CDR2 FQNEAQ. V was cut by 4 bases and J by 6 bases, with 16 bases left in between. The CDR3 has 14 amino acids. The CDR3: CASSSIEGPGEQYF. CDR3 nucleotide sequence: TGTGCCAGCAGCTCGATCGAGGGGCCTGGCGAGCAGTACTTC.